The sequence of this TCR beta chain was determined in a study of a mutant IDH1 vaccine in newly diagnosed glioma. Study context: Treated patients showed a male proportion of around 62%, a female proportion of around 40%, and a mean age of 40.4 years. Every participant had undergone radiotherapy, temozolomide, or both before, and most underwent both.

General study points: It was 80% to 95% of patients that developed vaccine-induced immune responses.

Details on this clone: What it binds is unknown.

Profiling relied on immunoSEQ multiplex PCR, and the TCRdb table lists in-frame clones only, not all of them. The data show 70,000 or so clones, around 82% seen once. Trimming removed 3 bases from V and 7 bases from J; junction bases left unmatched: 17. From germline, CDR1 is MNHEY and CDR2 SMNVEV (reference sequence). The CDR3 totals 17 residues. Time point of the sample: baseline, week 1 (first vaccination visit). Treatment specified: pre-vaccination baseline after standard-of-care therapy. The donor cohort comprised cases of new WHO grade 3 or 4 IDH1-mutant, ATRX-lost astrocytoma. This receptor was taken from a woman younger than 30 with glioma. Some clones in this sample may be carry-over from other donors' samples. The specimen comprised peripheral blood mononuclear cells (PBMCs), sampled from a glioma patient treated with radiotherapy, temozolomide or both. The chain couples TRBV27 to TRBJ2-7; TRBD2 matches at 8 bases. In DNA form, the CDR3 reads TGTGCCAGCAGTTTCGGGGACCCCACCGGAGCGGGAGTAGAGCAGTACTTC. It encodes CASSFGDPTGAGVEQYF.